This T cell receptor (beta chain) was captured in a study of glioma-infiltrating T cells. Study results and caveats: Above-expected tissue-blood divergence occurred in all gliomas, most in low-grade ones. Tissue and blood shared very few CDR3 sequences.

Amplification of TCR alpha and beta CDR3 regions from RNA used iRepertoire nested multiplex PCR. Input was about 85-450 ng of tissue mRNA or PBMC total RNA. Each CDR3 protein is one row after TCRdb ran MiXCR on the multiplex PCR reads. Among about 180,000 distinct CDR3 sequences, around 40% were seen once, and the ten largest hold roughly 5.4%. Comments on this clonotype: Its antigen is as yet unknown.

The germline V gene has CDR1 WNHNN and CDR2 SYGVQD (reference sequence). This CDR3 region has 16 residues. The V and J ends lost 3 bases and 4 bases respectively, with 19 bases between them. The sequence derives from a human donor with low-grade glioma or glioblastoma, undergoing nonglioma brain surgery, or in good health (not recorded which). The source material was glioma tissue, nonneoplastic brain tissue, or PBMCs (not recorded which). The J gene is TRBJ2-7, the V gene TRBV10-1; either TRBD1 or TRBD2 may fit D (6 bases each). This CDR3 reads CASSDPGAEDRYEQYF. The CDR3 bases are TGCGCCAGCAGTGACCCGGGGGCCGAGGACAGATACGAGCAGTACTTC.